A selection of T cell receptor beta chains follows, all from one sample in a study of tumor-infiltrating lymphocytes in primary liver carcinoma. A single record per CDR3 protein comes from TCRdb applying MiXCR to the multiplex PCR reads. This table holds hundreds of thousands of distinct CDR3 sequences, more than 55% found once. Sequenced material: peripheral blood. The receptors derive from a woman under 40 with primary liver carcinoma and hepatitis B virus infection. Both conserved end residues are part of each CDR3. D genes are given only for firm matches. Some rows have no size entry. The others give once, few or many, or a class for an expanded clone.

clone size,D gene,CDR3 length,V gene,J gene,CDR3 DNA,CDR3 protein
few,.,12,TRBV5-6,TRBJ2-7,TGTGCCAGCAGCTTGGTCGGTCGCGAGCAGTACTTC,CASSLVGREQYF
few,.,13,TRBV29-1,TRBJ2-1,TGCAGCGTGAGCCACAGCTCCTACAATGAGCAGTTCTTC,CSVSHSSYNEQFF
.,.,14,TRBV5-6,TRBJ1-1,TGTGCCAGCAGCGTTATAAAGCCGAACACTGAAGCTTTCTTT,CASSVIKPNTEAFF
many,.,16,TRBV12-3/TRBV12-4,TRBJ2-1,TGTGCCAGCAGTTTATATAGGCGGAGCTCCTACAATGAGCAGTTCTTC,CASSLYRRSSYNEQFF
.,.,15,TRBV12-3/TRBV12-4,TRBJ1-3,TGTGCCAGCAGGACCACAGGGAACTCTGGAAACACCATATATTTT,CASRTTGNSGNTIYF
few,TRBD1,14,TRBV6-6,TRBJ2-7,TGTGCCAGCAGTTACGCGACAGGGGGCCACGAGCAGTACTTC,CASSYATGGHEQYF
.,TRBD1,14,TRBV11-3,TRBJ2-1,TGTGCCAGCAGCGAGGACAGGGGGTCGGATGAGCAGTTCTTC,CASSEDRGSDEQFF
few,TRBD1,14,TRBV6-5,TRBJ2-7,TGTGCCAGCAGTTACTCGACAGGGGGCCGCGAGCAGTACTTC,CASSYSTGGREQYF
.,TRBD1,15,TRBV18,TRBJ2-7,TGTGCCAGCTCACCTAGACAGGGGGGCTCCTACGAGCAGTACTTC,CASSPRQGGSYEQYF
.,TRBD2,14,TRBV29-1,TRBJ2-6,TGCAGCGCGGCGGGAGATGCTGGGGCCAACGCCCTGGCTTTC,CSAAGDAGANALAF
few,TRBD2,17,TRBV12-3/TRBV12-4,TRBJ2-2,TGTGCCAGCAGCTCCTCAAACAGCGGGGAGGACACCGGGGAGCTGTTTTTT,CASSSSNSGEDTGELFF
.,.,13,TRBV12-3/TRBV12-4,TRBJ2-5,TGTGCCAGCCAAAAGGGGGGCGGGGAGACCCAGTACTTC,CASQKGGGETQYF
few,TRBD1,14,TRBV7-9,TRBJ2-3,TGTGCCAGCAGGGGACAGGGGGGCCCAGATACGCAGTATTTT,CASRGQGGPDTQYF
many,.,13,TRBV11-2,TRBJ2-1,TGTGCCAGCAGCTTAGTTTGGGGCAATGAGCAGTTCTTC,CASSLVWGNEQFF
.,.,14,TRBV14,TRBJ2-2,TGTGCCAGCAGACGAGACAGGATAGACGGGGAGCTGTTTTTT,CASRRDRIDGELFF
.,TRBD1,15,TRBV14,TRBJ1-6,TGTGCCAGCAGTCAGGGACAGGGAGTCCGGACACCCCTCCACTTT,CASSQGQGVRTPLHF
.,TRBD2,14,TRBV5-6,TRBJ2-3,TGTGCCAGCAGCAATCAGCGGGACACAGATACGCAGTATTTT,CASSNQRDTDTQYF
.,TRBD2,15,TRBV11-2,TRBJ2-3,TGTGCCAGCAGCTGGGGCAGCGGGAACGCAGATACGCAGTATTTT,CASSWGSGNADTQYF
many,.,15,TRBV4-1,TRBJ2-7,TGCGCCAGCAGCCAGTTACCGTCAGGGGAGCGGGAGCAGTACTTC,CASSQLPSGEREQYF
.,TRBD2,15,TRBV12-5,TRBJ2-3,TGTACTAGTGGTTTGGATAGCGGGAACACAGATACGCAGTATTTT,CTSGLDSGNTDTQYF
.,TRBD2,18,TRBV12-3/TRBV12-4,TRBJ2-1,TGTGCCAGCAGTTTACCCCCTTTGTTAGCGGGAGCCCCCAATGAGCAGTTCTTC,CASSLPPLLAGAPNEQFF
many,TRBD1,16,TRBV12-3/TRBV12-4,TRBJ2-7,TGTGCCAGCAGTCCAGGGGGTTGGCAAGAAGTCTACGAGCAGTACTTC,CASSPGGWQEVYEQYF
.,.,15,TRBV6-2/TRBV6-3,TRBJ1-1,TGTGCCAGCAGCAAGACGGGGGGAAAGACTACTGAAGCTTTCTTT,CASSKTGGKTTEAFF
many,.,16,TRBV4-3,TRBJ2-3,TGCGCCAGCAGCCAAGCCCATTCATCGGGCACAGATACGCAGTATTTT,CASSQAHSSGTDTQYF
.,.,14,TRBV7-8,TRBJ2-5,TGTGCCAACAGCTTAGGGGACTCGCGAGAGACCCAGTACTTC,CANSLGDSRETQYF
.,.,14,TRBV12-3/TRBV12-4,TRBJ1-3,TGTGCCGGCATCCAGGGCGGAGGGGGAAACACCATATATTTT,CAGIQGGGGNTIYF
.,.,13,TRBV11-2,TRBJ2-3,TGTGTCAGCAGCTTAATCGAACAGAATTCGCAGTATTTT,CVSSLIEQNSQYF
many,.,15,TRBV11-3,TRBJ2-1,TGTGCCAGCAGCTTAGATCTGGACCCGAGGGATGAGCAGTTCTTC,CASSLDLDPRDEQFF
.,.,14,TRBV6-6,TRBJ2-5,TGTGCCAGCAGAACGACTGGCGGGGAAGAGACCCGGTACTTC,CASRTTGGEETRYF
few,.,13,TRBV28,TRBJ2-4,TGTGCCAGCAGTTTGGCTAGGGAGGCCATTCAGTACTTC,CASSLAREAIQYF
.,.,14,TRBV6-5,TRBJ2-7,TGTGCCAGCAGGCGGGACACACACTGCTACGAGCAGTACTTC,CASRRDTHCYEQYF
once,.,14,TRBV2,TRBJ1-4,TGTGCCAGCAGCCGACGTGGCAGTTCTGAAAAACTGTTTTTT,CASSRRGSSEKLFF
.,.,13,TRBV29-1,TRBJ2-7,TGCAGCGCCATGGGACGGGCTTTCCACGAGCAGTACTTC,CSAMGRAFHEQYF
.,.,15,TRBV7-9,TRBJ2-3,TGTGCCAGCAGCTCCTATAGCGGAGGGGAGGATACGCAGTACTTT,CASSSYSGGEDTQYF
many,TRBD1,16,TRBV4-2,TRBJ2-7,TGTGCCAGCAGCCAGGAGGCGGGGACAGGGTTCTACGAGCAGTACTTC,CASSQEAGTGFYEQYF
.,.,17,TRBV19,TRBJ2-5,TGTGCCAGTAGTGCGAGATCCTTTAGCGGTTCTAGAGAGACCCAGTACTTC,CASSARSFSGSRETQYF
many,.,15,TRBV4-3,TRBJ1-2,TGCGCCAGCAGCCACTCCGCTGGGACGGAGTCCGGCTACACCTTC,CASSHSAGTESGYTF
many,TRBD2,15,TRBV11-3,TRBJ2-3,TGTGCCAGCAGCTACTTCCGCCTAGCGGGAGATACGCAGTATTTT,CASSYFRLAGDTQYF
.,.,16,TRBV6-2/TRBV6-3,TRBJ2-7,TGTGCCAGCAGTTCAACCATCGGGACCGCCTCCTACGAGCAGTACTTC,CASSSTIGTASYEQYF
.,TRBD2,13,TRBV13,TRBJ2-1,TGTCCCAGTCGAGCGGGATCCTACAATGAGCAGTTCTTC,CPSRAGSYNEQFF
many,.,13,TRBV29-1,TRBJ2-1,TGCAGCGTACAGGGAACCGACTACAATGAGCAGTTCTTC,CSVQGTDYNEQFF
once,TRBD2,14,TRBV12-3/TRBV12-4,TRBJ2-1,TGTGCCAGCAGCTTTGGACTAGCCGGGAGTGAGCAGTTCTTC,CASSFGLAGSEQFF
few,.,12,TRBV5-5,TRBJ2-5,TGTGCCAGCAGCCAAAACGGGGAGACCCAGTACTTC,CASSQNGETQYF
.,.,14,TRBV6-2/TRBV6-3,TRBJ2-5,TGTGCCAGCAGTTACTCGGGGAGAGGGGAGACCCAGTACTTC,CASSYSGRGETQYF
.,TRBD2,14,TRBV11-2,TRBJ2-7,TGTGCCAGCAGCTCAGTAAGCGGGAGCTACGAGCAGTACTTT,CASSSVSGSYEQYF